By its share, the clone carrying this T cell receptor (beta chain) is medium-sized. What it binds is unknown. Clones were sequenced by immunoSEQ multiplex PCR, and TCRdb holds only the in-frame ones, with some missing. The sample was found to contain roughly 45,000 clones, and every one recurs. CDR1 and CDR2 from the germline V gene are LNHDA and SQIVND (reference sequence). The CDR3 extends over 16 amino acids. The V and J ends lost 7 bases and 0 bases respectively, with 17 bases between them. This entry belongs to a study of T cells after posttransplantation cyclophosphamide. Overall study findings and caveats: Donor-recipient repertoire similarity was low at 1-2 months, rising over year one. Blood and skin or GI T cell repertoires showed limited TRB overlap.

The related graft donor's blood sample was taken on the day of bone marrow donation. This chain joins TRBV19 and TRBJ2-3; unclear D gene. The source of this sequence is a man aged 40-50 years in good health, CMV-negative, and a related stem cell transplant donor. Sequencing was carried out using PBMCs. The CDR3 nucleotides read TGTGCCAGTAAGACTCATACCGGCCCTAGCACAGATACGCAGTATTTT. Translated, it gives CASKTHTGPSTDTQYF.